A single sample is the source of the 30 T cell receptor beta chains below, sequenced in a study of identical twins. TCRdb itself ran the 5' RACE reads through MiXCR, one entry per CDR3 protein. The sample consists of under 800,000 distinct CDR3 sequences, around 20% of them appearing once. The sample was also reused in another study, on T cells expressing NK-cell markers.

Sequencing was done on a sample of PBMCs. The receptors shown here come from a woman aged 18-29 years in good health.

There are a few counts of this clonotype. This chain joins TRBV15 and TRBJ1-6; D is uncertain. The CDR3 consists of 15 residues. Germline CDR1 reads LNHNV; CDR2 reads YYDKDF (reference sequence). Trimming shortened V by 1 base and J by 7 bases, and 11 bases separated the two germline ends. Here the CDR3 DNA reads TGTGCCACCAGCAGAGGCCCTCTCTCGAATTCACCCCTCCACTTT. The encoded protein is CATSRGPLSNSPLHF.

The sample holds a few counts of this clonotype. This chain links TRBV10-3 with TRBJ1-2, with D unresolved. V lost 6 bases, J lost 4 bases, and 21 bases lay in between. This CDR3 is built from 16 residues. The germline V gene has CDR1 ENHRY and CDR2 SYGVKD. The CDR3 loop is CAISVGSSAEGYGYTF. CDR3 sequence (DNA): TGTGCCATCAGCGTGGGATCTTCGGCAGAGGGCTATGGCTACACCTTC.

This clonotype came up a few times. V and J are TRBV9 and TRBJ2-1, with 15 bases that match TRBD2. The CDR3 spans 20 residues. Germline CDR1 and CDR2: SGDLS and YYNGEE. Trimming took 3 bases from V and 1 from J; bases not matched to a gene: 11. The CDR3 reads CASSANSGTSGGISYNEQFF. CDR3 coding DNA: TGTGCCAGCAGCGCTAACTCCGGGACTAGCGGGGGGATTTCCTACAATGAGCAGTTCTTC.

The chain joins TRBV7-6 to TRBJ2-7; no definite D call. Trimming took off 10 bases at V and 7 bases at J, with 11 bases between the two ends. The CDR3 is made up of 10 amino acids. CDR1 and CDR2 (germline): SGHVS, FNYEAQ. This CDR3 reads CATAIVEQYF. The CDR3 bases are TGTGCCACCGCGATAGTGGAGCAGTACTTC.

The CDR3 loop is CASMDKSSYNEQFF. CDR3 sequence (DNA): TGCGCCAGCATGGACAAGAGCTCCTACAATGAGCAGTTCTTC. The chain couples TRBV5-1 to TRBJ2-1; TRBD1 might be the D (5 bases). The germline gives CDR1 SGHRS, CDR2 YFSETQ. V was clipped by 6 bases and J by 0 bases, with 10 bases between them. The CDR3 loop spans 14 amino acids. The full variable domain, completed using reference TRBV5-1 and TRBJ2-1, is KAGVTQTPRYLIKTRGQQVTLSCSPISGHRSVSWYQQTPGQGLQFLFEYFSETQRNKGNFPGRFSGRQFSNSRSEMNVSTLELGDSALYLCASMDKSSYNEQFFGPGTRLTVL.

CDR3 nucleotide sequence: TGTGCCATCAGTGAGGGGTCGCGCAATCAGCCCCAGCATTTT. Translating it yields CAISEGSRNQPQHF. V gene TRBV10-3 combines with J gene TRBJ1-5, with D hard to call. The V gene's germline CDR1 is ENHRY and CDR2 SYGVKD. The CDR3 extends over 14 amino acids. V was cut by 2 bases and J by 2 bases, with 7 bases left in between.

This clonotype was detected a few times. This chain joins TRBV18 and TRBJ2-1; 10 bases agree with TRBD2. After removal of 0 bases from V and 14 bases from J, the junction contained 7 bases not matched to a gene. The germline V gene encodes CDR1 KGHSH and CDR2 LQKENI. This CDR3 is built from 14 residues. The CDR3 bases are TGTGCCAGCTCACCACCTTCCGTACTAGCGGGAAAGTTCTTC. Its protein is CASSPPSVLAGKFF.

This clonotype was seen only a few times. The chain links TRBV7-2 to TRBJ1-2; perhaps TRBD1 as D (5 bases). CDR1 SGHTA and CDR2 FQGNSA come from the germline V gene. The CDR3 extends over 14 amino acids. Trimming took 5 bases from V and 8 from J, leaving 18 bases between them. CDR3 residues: CASSPGRGEVGYTF. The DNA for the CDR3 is TGTGCCAGCAGCCCCGGGAGGGGTGAAGTCGGCTACACCTTC. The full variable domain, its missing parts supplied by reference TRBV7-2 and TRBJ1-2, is GAGVSQSPSNKVTEKGKDVELRCDPISGHTALYWYRQSLGQGLEFLIYFQGNSAPDKSGLPSDRFSAERTGGSVSTLTIQRTQQEDSAVYLCASSPGRGEVGYTFGSGTRLTVV.

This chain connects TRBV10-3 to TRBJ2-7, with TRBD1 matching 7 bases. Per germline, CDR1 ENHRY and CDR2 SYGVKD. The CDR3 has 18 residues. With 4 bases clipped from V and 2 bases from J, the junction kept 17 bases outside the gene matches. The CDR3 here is CAISVGDRALLSTYEQYF. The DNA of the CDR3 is TGTGCCATCAGTGTAGGAGACAGGGCTCTACTTTCCACCTACGAGCAGTACTTC.

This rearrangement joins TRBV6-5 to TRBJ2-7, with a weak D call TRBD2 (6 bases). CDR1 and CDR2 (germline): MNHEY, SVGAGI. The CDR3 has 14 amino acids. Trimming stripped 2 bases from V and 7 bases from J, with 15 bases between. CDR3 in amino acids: CASSYGRSTREQYF. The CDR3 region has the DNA TGTGCCAGCAGTTACGGCCGGTCGACTAGGGAGCAGTACTTC.

Here the CDR3 DNA reads TGCAGTGCTACAAAACAGGGAAACTATGGCTACACCTTC. It encodes CSATKQGNYGYTF. This chain links TRBV20-1 with TRBJ1-2; perhaps TRBD1 as D (6 bases). The V and J ends lost 4 bases and 2 bases respectively, with 11 bases between them. Germline CDR1 is DFQATT and CDR2 is SNEGSKA (reference sequence). This CDR3 region has 13 residues.

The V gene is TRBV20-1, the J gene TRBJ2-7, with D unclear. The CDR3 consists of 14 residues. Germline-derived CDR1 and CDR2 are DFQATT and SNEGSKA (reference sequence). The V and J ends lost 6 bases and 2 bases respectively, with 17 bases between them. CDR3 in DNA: TGCAGTGCCGCCCGCGGAAAACATCCCTACGAGCAGTACTTC. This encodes CSAARGKHPYEQYF.

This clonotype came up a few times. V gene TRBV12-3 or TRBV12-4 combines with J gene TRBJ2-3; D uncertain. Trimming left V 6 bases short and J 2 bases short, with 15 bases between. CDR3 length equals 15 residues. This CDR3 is CASRARARDTDTQYF. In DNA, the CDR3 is TGTGCCAGCAGGGCCCGGGCGCGAGACACAGATACGCAGTATTTT.

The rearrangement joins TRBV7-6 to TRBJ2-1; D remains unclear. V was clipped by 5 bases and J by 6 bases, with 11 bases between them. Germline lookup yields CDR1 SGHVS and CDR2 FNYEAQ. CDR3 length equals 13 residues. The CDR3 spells CASSPTLTNEQFF. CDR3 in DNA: TGTGCCAGCAGCCCGACCTTGACCAATGAGCAGTTCTTC.

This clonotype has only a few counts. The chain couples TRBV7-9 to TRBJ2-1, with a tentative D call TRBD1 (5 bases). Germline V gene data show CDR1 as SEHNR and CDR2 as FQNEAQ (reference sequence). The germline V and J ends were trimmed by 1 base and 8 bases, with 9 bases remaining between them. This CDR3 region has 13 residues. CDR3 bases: TGTGCCAGCAGCTTAGGGGGCCCCGATGAGCAGTTCTTC. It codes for CASSLGGPDEQFF.

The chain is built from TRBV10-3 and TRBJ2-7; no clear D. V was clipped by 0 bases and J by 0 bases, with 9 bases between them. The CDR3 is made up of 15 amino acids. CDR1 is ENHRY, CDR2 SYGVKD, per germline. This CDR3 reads CAISESNKISYEQYF. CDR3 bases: TGTGCCATCAGTGAGTCTAACAAAATCTCCTACGAGCAGTACTTC.

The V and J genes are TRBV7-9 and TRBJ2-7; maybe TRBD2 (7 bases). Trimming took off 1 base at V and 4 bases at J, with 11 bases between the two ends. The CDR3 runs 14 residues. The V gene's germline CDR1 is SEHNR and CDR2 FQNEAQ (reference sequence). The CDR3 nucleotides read TGTGCCAGCAGCTTAGGGGGGGGCCTTTACGAGCAGTACTTC. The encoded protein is CASSLGGGLYEQYF.

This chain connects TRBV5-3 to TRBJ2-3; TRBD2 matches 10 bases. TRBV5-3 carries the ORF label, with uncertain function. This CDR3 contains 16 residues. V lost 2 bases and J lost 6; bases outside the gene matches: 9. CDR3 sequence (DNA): TGTGCCAGAAGCTTCTTAGCGGGAGGACGGGCGGATACGCAGTATTTT. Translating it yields CARSFLAGGRADTQYF.

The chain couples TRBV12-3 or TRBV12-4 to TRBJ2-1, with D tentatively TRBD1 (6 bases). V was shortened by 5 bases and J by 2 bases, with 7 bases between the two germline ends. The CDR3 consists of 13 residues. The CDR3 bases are TGTGCCAGCAGTGGACAGACCTACAATGAGCAGTTCTTC. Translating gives CASSGQTYNEQFF.

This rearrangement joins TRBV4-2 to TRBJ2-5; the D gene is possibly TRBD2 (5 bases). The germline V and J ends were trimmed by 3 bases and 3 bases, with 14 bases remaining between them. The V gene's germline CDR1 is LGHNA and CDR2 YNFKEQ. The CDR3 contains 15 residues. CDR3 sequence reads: CASSQGEAFEETQYF. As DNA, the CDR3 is TGTGCCAGCAGCCAGGGAGAGGCTTTCGAAGAGACCCAGTACTTC.

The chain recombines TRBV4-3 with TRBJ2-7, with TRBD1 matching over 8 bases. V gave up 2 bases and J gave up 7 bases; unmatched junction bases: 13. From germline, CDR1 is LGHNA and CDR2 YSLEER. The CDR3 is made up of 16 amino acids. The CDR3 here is CASSQHRSGTGGEQYF. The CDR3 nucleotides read TGCGCCAGCAGCCAACACCGCTCCGGGACAGGAGGTGAGCAGTACTTC.

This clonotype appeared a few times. CDR3 amino acids: CASSETPGGNYGYTF. As DNA, the CDR3 is TGTGCCAGCAGTGAAACGCCTGGAGGAAACTATGGCTACACCTTC. The chain is built from TRBV6-1 and TRBJ1-2; D not resolved. V lost 2 bases, J lost 2 bases, and 12 bases lay in between. This CDR3 spans 15 amino acids. Germline lookup yields CDR1 MNHNS and CDR2 SASEGT.

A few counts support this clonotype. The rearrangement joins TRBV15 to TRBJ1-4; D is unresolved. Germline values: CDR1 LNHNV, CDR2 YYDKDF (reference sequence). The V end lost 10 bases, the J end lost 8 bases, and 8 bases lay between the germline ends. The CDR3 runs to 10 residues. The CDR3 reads CAIKLEKLFF. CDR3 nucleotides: TGTGCCATCAAACTCGAAAAACTGTTTTTT.

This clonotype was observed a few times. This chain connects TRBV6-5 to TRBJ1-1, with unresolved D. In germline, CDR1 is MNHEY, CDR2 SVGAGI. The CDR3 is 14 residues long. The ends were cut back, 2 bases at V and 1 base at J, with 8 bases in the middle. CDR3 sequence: CASSYILGNTEAFF. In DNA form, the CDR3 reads TGTGCCAGCAGTTACATACTGGGGAACACTGAAGCTTTCTTT.

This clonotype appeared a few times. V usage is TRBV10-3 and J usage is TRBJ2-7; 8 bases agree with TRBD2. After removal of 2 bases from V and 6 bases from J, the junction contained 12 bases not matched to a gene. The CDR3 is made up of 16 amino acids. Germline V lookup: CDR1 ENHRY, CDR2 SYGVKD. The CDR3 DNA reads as TGTGCCATCAGTGAGGGTGGTAGCGGGATGTCGGGCGAGCAGTACTTC. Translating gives CAISEGGSGMSGEQYF.

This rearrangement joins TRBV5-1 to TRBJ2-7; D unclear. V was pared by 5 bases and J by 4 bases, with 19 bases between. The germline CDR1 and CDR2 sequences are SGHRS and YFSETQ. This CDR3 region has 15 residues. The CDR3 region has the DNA TGCGCCAGCAGGAGCCCTTTCGTGGGAAGGTACGAGCAGTACTTC. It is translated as CASRSPFVGRYEQYF.

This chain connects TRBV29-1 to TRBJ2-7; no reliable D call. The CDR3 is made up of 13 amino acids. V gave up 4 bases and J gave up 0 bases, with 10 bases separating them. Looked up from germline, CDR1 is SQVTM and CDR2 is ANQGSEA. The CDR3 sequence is CSVAWLNSYEQYF. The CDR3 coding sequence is TGCAGCGTTGCTTGGCTCAACTCCTACGAGCAGTACTTC.

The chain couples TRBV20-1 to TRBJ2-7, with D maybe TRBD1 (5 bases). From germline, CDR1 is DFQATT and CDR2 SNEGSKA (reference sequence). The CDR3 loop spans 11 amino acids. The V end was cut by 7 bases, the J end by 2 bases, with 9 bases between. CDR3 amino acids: CSGRATYEQYF. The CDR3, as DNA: TGCAGTGGCAGGGCGACCTACGAGCAGTACTTC.

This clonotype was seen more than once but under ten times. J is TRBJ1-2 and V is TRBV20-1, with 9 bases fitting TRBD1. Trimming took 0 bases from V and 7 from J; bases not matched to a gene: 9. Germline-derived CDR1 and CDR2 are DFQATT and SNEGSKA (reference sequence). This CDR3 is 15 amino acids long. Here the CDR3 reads CSARELDRGVRGYTF. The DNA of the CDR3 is TGCAGTGCTAGAGAGTTGGACAGGGGAGTCCGTGGCTACACCTTC.

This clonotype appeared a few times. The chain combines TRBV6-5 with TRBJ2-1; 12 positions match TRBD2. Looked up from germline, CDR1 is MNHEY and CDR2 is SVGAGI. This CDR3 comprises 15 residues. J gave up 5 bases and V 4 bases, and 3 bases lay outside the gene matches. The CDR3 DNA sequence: TGTGCCAGCAGTTGGACTAGCGGGAAGGACAATGAGCAGTTCTTC. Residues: CASSWTSGKDNEQFF.